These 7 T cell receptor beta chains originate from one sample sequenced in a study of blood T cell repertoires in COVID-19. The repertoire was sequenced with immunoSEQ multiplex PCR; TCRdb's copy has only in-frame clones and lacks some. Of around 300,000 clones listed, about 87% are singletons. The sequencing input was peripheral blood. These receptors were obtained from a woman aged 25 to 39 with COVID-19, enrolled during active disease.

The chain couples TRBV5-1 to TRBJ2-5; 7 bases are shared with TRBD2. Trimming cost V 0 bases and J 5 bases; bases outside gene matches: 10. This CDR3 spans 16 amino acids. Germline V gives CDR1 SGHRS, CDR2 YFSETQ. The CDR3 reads CASSLVSGARGETQYF. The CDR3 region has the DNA TGCGCCAGCAGCTTGGTTTCCGGGGCGCGGGGGGAGACCCAGTACTTC.

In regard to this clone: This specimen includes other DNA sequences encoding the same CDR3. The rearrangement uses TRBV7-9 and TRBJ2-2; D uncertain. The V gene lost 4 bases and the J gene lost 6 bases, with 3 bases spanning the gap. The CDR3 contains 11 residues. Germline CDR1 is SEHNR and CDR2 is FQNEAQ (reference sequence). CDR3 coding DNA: TGTGCCAGCAGCTACTCCGGGGAGCTGTTTTTT. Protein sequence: CASSYSGELFF.

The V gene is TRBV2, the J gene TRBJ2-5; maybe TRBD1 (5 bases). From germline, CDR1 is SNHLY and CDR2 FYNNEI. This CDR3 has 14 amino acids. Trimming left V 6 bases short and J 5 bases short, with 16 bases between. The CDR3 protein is CASSATRVSETQYF. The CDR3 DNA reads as TGTGCCAGCAGCGCAACCAGGGTTTCGGAGACCCAGTACTTC.

For the CDR3, the DNA is TGTGCCAGCAGCCGAACAGGGTATAGCAATCAGCCCCAGCATTTT. This sequence encodes CASSRTGYSNQPQHF. The chain combines TRBV2 with TRBJ1-5; perhaps TRBD1 as D (6 bases). The CDR3 extends over 15 amino acids. Germline V gives CDR1 SNHLY, CDR2 FYNNEI. Trimming left V 6 bases short and J 0 bases short, with 12 bases between.

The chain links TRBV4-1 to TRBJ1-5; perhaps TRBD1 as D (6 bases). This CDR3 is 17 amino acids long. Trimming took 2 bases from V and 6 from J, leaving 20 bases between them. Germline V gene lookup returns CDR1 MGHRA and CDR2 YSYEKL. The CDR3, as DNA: TGCGCCAGCAGCCAACTGTACCCAGGGGAGCGGGGTCAGCCCCAGCATTTT. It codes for CASSQLYPGERGQPQHF.

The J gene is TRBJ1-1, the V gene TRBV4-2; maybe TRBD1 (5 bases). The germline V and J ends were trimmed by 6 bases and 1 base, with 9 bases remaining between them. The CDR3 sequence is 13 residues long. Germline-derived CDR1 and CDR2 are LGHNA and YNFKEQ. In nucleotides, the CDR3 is TGTGCCAGCAGTGGGGGGGGGAACACTGAAGCTTTCTTT. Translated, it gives CASSGGGNTEAFF.

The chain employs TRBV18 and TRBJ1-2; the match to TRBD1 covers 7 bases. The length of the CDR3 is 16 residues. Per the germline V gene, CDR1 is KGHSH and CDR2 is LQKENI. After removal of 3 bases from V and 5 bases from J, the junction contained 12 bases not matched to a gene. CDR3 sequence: CASSPTDSTGRYGYTF. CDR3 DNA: TGTGCCAGCTCACCGACCGATTCGACAGGGCGGTATGGCTACACCTTC. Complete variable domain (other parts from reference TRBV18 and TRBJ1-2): NAGVMQNPRHLVRRRGQEARLRCSPMKGHSHVYWYRQLPEEGLKFMVYLQKENIIDESGMPKERFSAEFPKEGPSILRIQQVVRGDSAAYFCASSPTDSTGRYGYTFGSGTRLTVV.